This TCR beta chain was observed in a study of CD8 T cells in Susac syndrome. From germline, CDR1 is MNHEY and CDR2 SVGEGT. Trimming pared 5 bases from V and 3 bases from J, leaving 11 bases between. The CDR3 spans 13 residues. The authors reverse transcribed roughly 0.5 to 1 ug RNA with random hexamers. TCRdb re-called the immunoSEQ multiplex PCR reads with MiXCR, one entry per CDR3 protein. The sample lists about 300,000 distinct CDR3 sequences, roughly 85% seen once, with 0.21% in the top ten. Specimen: CD8+ T cells from PBMCs. The V call is TRBV6-2 or TRBV6-3, the J call TRBJ2-7; the D gene is possibly TRBD1 (5 bases). The receptor comes from a human donor with multiple sclerosis. As DNA, the CDR3 is TGTGCCAGCAGTCCCGGACACTACTACGAGCAGTACTTC. As protein: CASSPGHYYEQYF.